The entry that follows covers one TCR beta chain sequence. This specimen belongs to a study of blood T cell repertoires in COVID-19. Germline loops: CDR1 SGHNT, CDR2 YYREEE (reference sequence). This CDR3 comprises 17 residues. The ends lost 4 bases at V and 8 bases at J; junction bases unmatched: 15. Sequencing was performed with immunoSEQ multiplex PCR; in TCRdb, only in-frame clones are kept and a portion is missing. The table includes some 75,000 clones, around 80% detected once. Sequenced: peripheral blood. This TCR derives from a man in his fifties or sixties with COVID-19, enrolled during active disease. The chain carries TRBV5-4 and TRBJ1-6; 7 positions agree with TRBD1. CDR3 protein: CASSLRTGSGRDSPLHF. The CDR3 bases are TGTGCCAGCAGCCTCCGGACAGGCAGTGGTAGGGATTCACCCCTCCACTTT. Full variable domain (rest looked up from reference TRBV5-4 and TRBJ1-6): ETGVTQSPTHLIKTRGQQVTLRCSSQSGHNTVSWYQQALGQGPQFIFQYYREEENGRGNFPPRFSGLQFPNYSSELNVNALELDDSALYLCASSLRTGSGRDSPLHFGNGTRLTVT.